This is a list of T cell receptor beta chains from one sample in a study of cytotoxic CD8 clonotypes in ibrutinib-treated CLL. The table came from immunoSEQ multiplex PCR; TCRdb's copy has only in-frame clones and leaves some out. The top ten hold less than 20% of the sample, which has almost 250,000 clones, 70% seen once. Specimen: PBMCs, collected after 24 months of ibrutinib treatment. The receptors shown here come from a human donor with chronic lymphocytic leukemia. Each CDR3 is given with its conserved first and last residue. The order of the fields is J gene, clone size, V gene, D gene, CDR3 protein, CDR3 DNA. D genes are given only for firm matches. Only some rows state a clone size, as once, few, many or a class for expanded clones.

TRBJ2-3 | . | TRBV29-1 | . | CSVEDGTTDTQYF | TGCAGCGTTGAAGACGGGACCACAGATACGCAGTATTTT
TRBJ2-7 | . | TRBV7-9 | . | CASSLGGSYYEQYF | TGTGCCAGCAGCTTAGGGGGGTCTTACTACGAGCAGTACTTC
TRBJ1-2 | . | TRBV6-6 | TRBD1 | CASTATLGQGVYGYTF | TGTGCCAGCACTGCCACGCTTGGACAGGGTGTCTATGGCTACACCTTC
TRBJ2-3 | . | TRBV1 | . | CTSSQDWEGFPDTQYF | TGCACCAGCAGCCAAGACTGGGAGGGGTTCCCAGATACGCAGTATTTT
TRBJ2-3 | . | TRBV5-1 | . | CASSLAGTDTQYF | TGCGCCAGCAGCTTGGCCGGCACAGATACGCAGTATTTT
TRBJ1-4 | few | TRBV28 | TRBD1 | CASSVGTGNEKLFF | TGTGCCAGCAGCGTAGGGACAGGGAATGAAAAACTGTTTTTT
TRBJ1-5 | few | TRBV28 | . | CASRSYTNQPQHF | TGTGCCAGCAGATCCTATACCAATCAGCCCCAGCATTTT
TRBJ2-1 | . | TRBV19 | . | CASSIGERAYNEQFF | TGTGCCAGTAGTATCGGTGAGAGAGCCTACAATGAGCAGTTCTTC
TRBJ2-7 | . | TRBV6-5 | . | CASSYSAATYEQYF | TGTGCCAGCAGTTACTCGGCGGCGACCTACGAGCAGTACTTC
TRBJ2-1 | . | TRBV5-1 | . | CASSPEATGNEQFF | TGCGCCAGCAGCCCCGAGGCTACAGGGAACGAGCAGTTCTTC
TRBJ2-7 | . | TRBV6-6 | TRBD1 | CASSYGTGSREQYF | TGTGCCAGCAGTTACGGGACAGGGTCCCGGGAGCAGTACTTC
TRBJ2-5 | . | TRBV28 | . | CASSPGDSETQYF | TGTGCCAGCAGTCCGGGAGATTCAGAGACCCAGTACTTC
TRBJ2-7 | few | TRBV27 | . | CASSLSGGYEQYF | TGTGCCAGCAGTTTATCGGGCGGGTACGAGCAGTACTTC
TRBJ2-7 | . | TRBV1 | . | CTSSPRARGHEQYF | TGCACCAGCAGCCCCCGTGCCCGGGGCCACGAGCAGTACTTC
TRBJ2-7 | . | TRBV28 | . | CASRGTTHEQYF | TGTGCCAGCAGGGGAACAACCCACGAGCAGTACTTC
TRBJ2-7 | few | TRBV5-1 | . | CASSSSYEQYF | TGCGCCAGCAGCTCCTCCTACGAGCAGTACTTC
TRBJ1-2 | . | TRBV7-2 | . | CASSLFVGNYGYTF | TGTGCCAGCAGCTTATTTGTCGGTAACTATGGCTACACCTTC
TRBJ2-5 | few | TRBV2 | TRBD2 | CASSPQGAGAGQTQYF | TGTGCCAGCAGCCCACAGGGAGCGGGAGCCGGGCAGACCCAGTACTTC
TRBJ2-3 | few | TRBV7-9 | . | CASSLRGADTQYF | TGTGCCAGCAGCTTAAGAGGGGCCGATACGCAGTATTTT
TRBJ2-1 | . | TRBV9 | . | CASSPEDYNEQFF | TGTGCCAGCAGCCCAGAGGACTACAATGAGCAGTTCTTC
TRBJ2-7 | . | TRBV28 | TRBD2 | CASGTSTYEQYF | TGTGCCAGCGGGACTAGCACCTACGAGCAGTACTTC
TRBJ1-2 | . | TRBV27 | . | CASSIAEGPYYGYTF | TGTGCCAGCAGTATAGCAGAGGGGCCTTACTATGGCTACACCTTC
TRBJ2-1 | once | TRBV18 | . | CASSRQRDTDEQFF | TGTGCCAGCTCACGACAGAGGGATACCGATGAGCAGTTCTTC
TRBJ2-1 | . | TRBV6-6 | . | CASSYSSGGAYNEQFF | TGTGCCAGCAGTTACTCGAGTGGTGGGGCCTACAATGAGCAGTTCTTC